The following is a TCR beta chain sequence with its context. Per the original data handling: Estimation of nucleated cell counts was performed using reference gene primer amplification. The repertoire was sequenced with immunoSEQ multiplex PCR; TCRdb's copy has only in-frame clones and lacks some. V and J calls and clone size are given by that table; D and trimming were obtained from the DNA. The sample yields 250,000 to 300,000 clones, roughly 86% seen once. The data belong to a study of blood T cell repertoires in COVID-19. The length of the CDR3 is 15 residues. J gave up 0 bases and V 5 bases, and 3 bases lay outside the gene matches. Looked up from germline, CDR1 is SGHTA and CDR2 is FQGTGA.

The sequencing sample was made of PBMCs or T cells enriched from blood (not recorded which). J is TRBJ2-7 and V is TRBV7-3; 11 nucleotides align to TRBD2. The receptor was isolated from a woman aged 25 to 39 who had recovered from COVID-19. The CDR3 DNA reads as TGTGCCAGCAGCCCAACTAGCGGGAGCTCCTACGAGCAGTACTTC. It yields the protein CASSPTSGSSYEQYF.